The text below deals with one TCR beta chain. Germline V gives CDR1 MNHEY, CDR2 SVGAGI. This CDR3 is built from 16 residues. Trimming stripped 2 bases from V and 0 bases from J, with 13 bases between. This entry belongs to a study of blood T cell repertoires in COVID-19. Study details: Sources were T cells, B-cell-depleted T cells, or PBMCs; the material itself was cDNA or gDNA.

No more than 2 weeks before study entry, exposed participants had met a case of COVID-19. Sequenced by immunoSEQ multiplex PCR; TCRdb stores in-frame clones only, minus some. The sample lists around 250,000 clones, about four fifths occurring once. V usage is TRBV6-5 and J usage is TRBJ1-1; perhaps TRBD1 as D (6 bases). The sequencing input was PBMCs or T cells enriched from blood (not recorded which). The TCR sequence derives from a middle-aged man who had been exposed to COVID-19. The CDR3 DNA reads TGTGCCAGCAGTTACCAAAAGACAGGAATGAACACTGAAGCTTTCTTT. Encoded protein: CASSYQKTGMNTEAFF.